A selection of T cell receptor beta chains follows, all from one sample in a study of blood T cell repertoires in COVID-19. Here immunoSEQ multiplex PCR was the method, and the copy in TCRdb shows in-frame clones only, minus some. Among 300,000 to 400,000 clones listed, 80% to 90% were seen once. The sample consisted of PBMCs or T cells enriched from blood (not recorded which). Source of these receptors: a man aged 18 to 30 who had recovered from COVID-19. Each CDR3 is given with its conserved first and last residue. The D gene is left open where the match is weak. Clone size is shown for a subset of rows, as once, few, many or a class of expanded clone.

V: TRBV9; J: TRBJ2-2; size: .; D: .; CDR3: CASSEEGAGTGELFF; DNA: TGTGCCAGCAGCGAAGAAGGGGCTGGAACCGGGGAGCTGTTTTTT
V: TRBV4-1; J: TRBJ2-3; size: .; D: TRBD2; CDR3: CASSQVASGTDTQYF; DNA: TGCGCCAGCAGCCAGGTCGCTAGCGGGACAGATACGCAGTATTTT
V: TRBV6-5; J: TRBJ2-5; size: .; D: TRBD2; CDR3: CASSYARLAGPSTQYF; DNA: TGTGCCAGCAGTTACGCGCGCCTAGCGGGCCCAAGCACCCAGTACTTC
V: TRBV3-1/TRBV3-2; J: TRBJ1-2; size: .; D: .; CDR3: CASSSGQGYGYTF; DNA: TGTGCCAGCAGTAGCGGGCAGGGCTATGGCTACACCTTC
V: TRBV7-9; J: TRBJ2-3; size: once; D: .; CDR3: CASSLSGVGTDTQYF; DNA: TGTGCCAGCAGCTTGTCCGGGGTCGGCACAGATACGCAGTATTTT
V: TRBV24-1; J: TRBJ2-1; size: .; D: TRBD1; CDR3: CATSDSYLTTGASYNEQFF; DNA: TGTGCCACCAGTGATTCGTACCTGACGACAGGGGCGTCCTACAATGAGCAGTTCTTC
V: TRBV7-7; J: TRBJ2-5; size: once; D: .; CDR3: CASSSGGPETQYF; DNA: TGTGCCAGCAGCTCCGGGGGACCAGAGACCCAGTACTTC
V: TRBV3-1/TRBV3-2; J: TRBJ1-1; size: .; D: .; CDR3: CASSPPRDRTEAFF; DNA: TGTGCCAGCAGCCCCCCCCGGGATAGGACTGAAGCTTTCTTT
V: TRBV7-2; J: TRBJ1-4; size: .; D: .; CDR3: CASSLRLGRNEKLFF; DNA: TGTGCCAGCAGCTTAAGGTTGGGGAGAAATGAAAAACTGTTTTTT
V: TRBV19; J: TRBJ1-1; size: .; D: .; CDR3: CASMERASTEAFF; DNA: TGTGCCAGTATGGAGAGGGCTAGCACTGAAGCTTTCTTT
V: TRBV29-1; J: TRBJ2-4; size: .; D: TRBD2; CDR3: CSVETSGSRDIQYF; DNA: TGCAGCGTTGAGACTAGCGGGAGTCGTGACATTCAGTACTTC
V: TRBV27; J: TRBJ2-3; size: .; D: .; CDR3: CASSLFAGGDTDTQYF; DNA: TGTGCCAGCAGTTTGTTTGCCGGGGGAGACACAGATACGCAGTATTTT